These 25 T cell receptor beta chains came from one sample sequenced in a study of CD8+ T cells in alopecia areata. In each case, RNA was isolated and then reverse transcribed into cDNA as the sequencing template. Profiled with immunoSEQ multiplex PCR; TCRdb holds only in-frame clones, not every one. The profile shows 150,000 to 200,000 clones, 45% to 60% of them singletons. Treatment denoted: oral pan-JAK inhibitor, 5-10 mg twice daily. This material consisted of CD8+ T cells sorted from blood, taken at approximately week 51, from a patient treated with tofacitinib. The receptors derive from a human donor with alopecia areata.

The sample holds a few counts of this clone. This chain joins TRBV6-7 and TRBJ1-5; 7 bases map to TRBD1. TRBV6-7 is noted as an ORF with a role that remains uncertain. Trimming removed 7 bases from V and 3 bases from J; junction bases left unmatched: 6. This CDR3 is built from 14 residues. The CDR3, as DNA: TGTGCCAGCAACCCCGACAGGGACAATCAGCCCCAGCATTTT. Translated, it gives CASNPDRDNQPQHF.

The chain uses TRBV7-2 and TRBJ2-2, with D possibly being TRBD2 (5 bases). Germline V gene data show CDR1 as SGHTA and CDR2 as FQGNSA. The V end was cut by 4 bases, the J end by 7 bases, with 13 bases between. The CDR3 spans 14 residues. For the CDR3, the DNA is TGTGCCAGCAGCTCCGTACTAGGAGACGGGGAGCTGTTTTTT. This codes for CASSSVLGDGELFF.

The chain recombines TRBV29-1 with TRBJ1-2; D gene uncertain. V lost 2 bases and J lost 6, with 16 bases in between. The CDR3 covers 14 residues. CDR1 is SQVTM, CDR2 ANQGSEA, per germline. The CDR3 reads CSVESITSSDGYTF. The CDR3 DNA follows: TGCAGCGTTGAATCAATTACATCCTCCGATGGCTACACCTTC.

The chain recombines TRBV7-9 with TRBJ2-5; D gene ambiguous. Trimming took 4 bases from V and 3 from J, leaving 15 bases between them. This CDR3 is built from 15 residues. Germline V CDR1 and CDR2: SEHNR, FQNEAQ (reference sequence). CDR3 sequence reads: CASSYPLGQEETQYF. The CDR3 DNA reads as TGTGCCAGCAGCTATCCGTTAGGGCAAGAAGAGACCCAGTACTTC.

The CDR3 here is CASSAGGRPTLTEAFF. In DNA form, the CDR3 reads TGTGCCAGCAGCGCGGGGGGCCGGCCAACATTAACTGAAGCTTTCTTT. This chain uses TRBV13 with TRBJ1-1; D is perhaps TRBD1 (6 bases). CDR1 is PRHDT and CDR2 is FYEKMQ in the germline V gene (reference sequence). Trimming left V 5 bases short and J 5 bases short, with 21 bases between. This CDR3 is 16 amino acids long.

The CDR3 loop is CASSYSSGTPTYGYTF. Here the CDR3 DNA reads TGTGCCAGCAGTTACTCGAGTGGGACACCAACTTATGGCTACACCTTC. The chain employs TRBV6-5 and TRBJ1-2, with D possibly TRBD1 on 6 matching bases. The CDR3 sequence is 16 residues long. V was pared by 0 bases and J by 5 bases, with 16 bases between. Germline V gene data show CDR1 as MNHEY and CDR2 as SVGAGI.

The chain couples TRBV29-1 to TRBJ1-5; D may be TRBD1 (6 bases). Trimming left V 6 bases short and J 4 bases short, with 13 bases between. The CDR3 sequence is 13 residues long. The germline CDR1 and CDR2 sequences are SQVTM and ANQGSEA. CDR3 DNA sequence: TGCAGCGTCGCGGCAGGGGTAAATCAGCCCCAGCATTTT. This sequence encodes CSVAAGVNQPQHF.

This clone turned up a few times. This CDR3 reads CASSQDGPNEKLFF. In nucleotides, the CDR3 is TGTGCCAGCAGCCAGGACGGGCCCAATGAAAAACTGTTTTTT. The rearrangement links TRBV27 to TRBJ1-4; D gene unclear. The CDR3 has 14 amino acids. CDR1 is MNHEY and CDR2 is SMNVEV in the germline V gene (reference sequence). The V end lost 6 bases, the J end lost 5 bases, and 13 bases lay between the germline ends.

The chain combines TRBV27 with TRBJ2-1, with D possibly matching TRBD1 (6 bases). V was cut by 3 bases and J by 0 bases, with 9 bases left in between. There are 15 residues in the CDR3. Germline V gives CDR1 MNHEY, CDR2 SMNVEV (reference sequence). The DNA for the CDR3 is TGTGCCAGCAGTTTGACAGGCCACTCCTACAATGAGCAGTTCTTC. Its translation is CASSLTGHSYNEQFF.

The chain joins TRBV9 to TRBJ1-1; the match to TRBD1 covers 7 bases. J lost 1 base, V lost 4 bases, and 7 bases had no gene match. Germline loops: CDR1 SGDLS, CDR2 YYNGEE. The CDR3 runs to 15 residues. DNA for the CDR3: TGTGCCAGCAGCCTAGACGAGGGGGCGAACACTGAAGCTTTCTTT. Its translation: CASSLDEGANTEAFF.

DNA of the CDR3: TGTGCCTGGAGTGACACAGGGAGCTCACCCCTCCACTTT. It codes for CAWSDTGSSPLHF. The genes are TRBV30 and TRBJ1-6; possible D gene TRBD1, 6 bases. V shed 1 base and J shed 10 bases, with 11 bases lying between them. CDR1 GTSNPN and CDR2 SVGIG come from the germline V gene (reference sequence). This CDR3 spans 13 amino acids. The variable domain in full, completed from reference TRBV30 and TRBJ1-6, reads SQTIHQWPATLVQPVGSPLSLECTVEGTSNPNLYWYRQAAGRGLQLLFYSVGIGQISSEVPQNLSASRPQDRQFILSSKKLLLSDSGFYLCAWSDTGSSPLHFGNGTRLTVT.

V usage is TRBV7-9 and J usage is TRBJ1-1; D perhaps matches TRBD1 (6 bases). The CDR3 is made up of 14 amino acids. CDR1 and CDR2 (germline): SEHNR, FQNEAQ (reference sequence). Between the trimmed V and J ends, which lost 5 bases and 4 bases, there was a span of 14 bases. CDR3 residues: CASSDHRVGTEAFF. CDR3 bases: TGTGCCAGCAGCGACCACAGGGTTGGCACTGAAGCTTTCTTT.

This clone showed up just a few times. The chain joins TRBV11-2 to TRBJ2-5; weak D call: TRBD1 (7 bases). The V end lost 7 bases, the J end lost 4 bases, and 10 bases lay between the germline ends. The germline CDR1 and CDR2 sequences are SGHAT and FQNNGV. The CDR3 runs to 12 residues. As DNA, the CDR3 is TGTGCCAGCAACAGGGGAGGAGAGACCCAGTACTTC. It is translated as CASNRGGETQYF.

This clone was picked up a small number of times. This rearrangement joins TRBV5-1 to TRBJ1-6; D unresolved. The CDR3 totals 15 residues. Between the trimmed V and J ends, which lost 0 bases and 6 bases, there was a span of 10 bases. Per germline, CDR1 SGHRS and CDR2 YFSETQ. The CDR3 nucleotides are TGCGCCAGCAGCTTGGGACCGACGGGTAATTCACCCCTCCACTTT. This translates into CASSLGPTGNSPLHF.

This sequence joins TRBV27 and TRBJ1-2; 8 bases are a match to TRBD1. V shed 2 bases, J shed 4 bases, and the junction held 6 bases outside the gene matches. Germline CDR1 MNHEY, CDR2 SMNVEV (reference sequence). CDR3 size: 15 residues. The CDR3 coding sequence is TGTGCCAGCAGTTTAGAGGAGACAGGGGCCTATGGCTACACCTTC. Amino acid sequence: CASSLEETGAYGYTF.

The chain is built from TRBV28 and TRBJ2-7, with TRBD1 as a possible D gene (5 bases). This CDR3 comprises 14 residues. V lost 3 bases and J 7 bases, leaving 16 bases between the germline ends. Germline V gives CDR1 MDHEN, CDR2 SYDVKM. The CDR3 sequence is CASSFLTGRWEQYF. In DNA form, the CDR3 reads TGTGCCAGCAGTTTCCTCACAGGCCGGTGGGAGCAGTACTTC.

The chain combines TRBV30 with TRBJ2-7, with 7 bases fitting TRBD1. With 2 bases clipped from V and 0 bases from J, the junction kept 7 bases outside the gene matches. Germline CDR1 reads GTSNPN; CDR2 reads SVGIG (reference sequence). The CDR3 spans 15 residues. CDR3 sequence reads: CAWSWDSGHSYEQYF. The CDR3 DNA reads TGTGCCTGGAGTTGGGACAGTGGCCACTCCTACGAGCAGTACTTC.

The rearrangement uses TRBV29-1 and TRBJ2-7; D is unclear. CDR3 length equals 13 residues. With 5 bases removed from V and 3 bases from J, the gap between germline ends came to 14 bases. Looked up from germline, CDR1 is SQVTM and CDR2 is ANQGSEA. CDR3 DNA sequence: TGCAGCGTTAGGTGGAGTGGCTACTACGAGCAGTACTTC. It specifies CSVRWSGYYEQYF.

The chain employs TRBV30 and TRBJ2-1; 7 bases map to TRBD2. V lost 0 bases to trimming and J lost 2 bases; unmatched junction nucleotides: 13. Germline V lookup: CDR1 GTSNPN, CDR2 SVGIG (reference sequence). This CDR3 is built from 18 residues. The CDR3 nucleotides read TGTGCCTGGAGTGTTGATGTGGGACTATCCAGAGCCTACAATGAGCAGTTCTTC. Its translation is CAWSVDVGLSRAYNEQFF.

A few counts support this clone. V is TRBV12-5 and J is TRBJ1-1; D is unclear. Trimming cost V 1 base and J 1 base, with 7 bases left between them. CDR1 and CDR2 from the germline V gene are LGHNT and FRNRAP. The CDR3 runs 14 residues. CDR3 DNA sequence: TGTGCTAGTGGTTTGGGTTCGGCGAACACTGAAGCTTTCTTT. This codes for CASGLGSANTEAFF.

The rearrangement links TRBV7-9 to TRBJ2-1; TRBD2 aligns across 12 bases. V dropped 5 bases and J dropped 7; count of bases not matched to a gene: 9. Germline CDR1 is SEHNR and CDR2 is FQNEAQ (reference sequence). This CDR3 region has 16 residues. The CDR3 loop reads CASSPGLAGLVNEQFF. The CDR3 DNA sequence: TGTGCCAGCAGCCCTGGACTAGCGGGGCTTGTTAATGAGCAGTTCTTC.

The rearrangement uses TRBV4-3 and TRBJ2-2; a weak D match, TRBD1 (6 bases). The germline V gene encodes CDR1 LGHNA and CDR2 YSLEER. Trimming shortened V by 0 bases and J by 8 bases, and 16 bases separated the two germline ends. The CDR3 has 16 residues. The CDR3 protein is CASSQDLAGVPGELFF. The DNA for the CDR3 is TGCGCCAGCAGCCAAGATCTCGCAGGGGTGCCGGGGGAGCTGTTTTTT.

This clone was seen only once. The chain combines TRBV13 with TRBJ1-6; D is perhaps TRBD1 (6 bases). Germline CDR1 is PRHDT and CDR2 is FYEKMQ (reference sequence). The CDR3 is made up of 14 amino acids. V shed 4 bases and J shed 10 bases, with 14 bases lying between them. CDR3 coding DNA: TGTGCCAGCAGCTCGGGAGCGGGACACTCACCCCTCCACTTT. Translating it yields CASSSGAGHSPLHF. The whole variable domain, remainder taken from reference TRBV13 and TRBJ1-6, is AAGVIQSPRHLIKEKRETATLKCYPIPRHDTVYWYQQGPGQDPQFLISFYEKMQSDKGSIPDRFSAQQFSDYHSELNMSSLELGDSALYFCASSSGAGHSPLHFGNGTRLTVT.

There are a few counts of this clone. The CDR3 DNA follows: TGCGCCAGCAGCTTCGGGACAGGACACTATGGCTACACCTTC. This gives the protein CASSFGTGHYGYTF. The genes are TRBV5-1 and TRBJ1-2, with 8 bases that match TRBD1. There are 14 residues in the CDR3. The germline V gene has CDR1 SGHRS and CDR2 YFSETQ. J lost 3 bases, V lost 2 bases, and 3 bases had no gene match.

The chain combines TRBV29-1 with TRBJ2-1; 10 positions match TRBD2. The V gene's germline CDR1 is SQVTM and CDR2 ANQGSEA. The CDR3 length is 18 residues. V gave up 2 bases and J gave up 4 bases; unmatched junction bases: 14. This chain's CDR3 is CSVEYGASGGQSYNEQFF. The CDR3 DNA reads as TGCAGCGTTGAATATGGGGCTAGCGGGGGCCAGTCATACAATGAGCAGTTCTTC.